This T cell receptor beta chain was captured in a study of spatial heterogeneity in lung cancer. Stated time point: sample taken at primary tumor resection. From tumor, nontumor lung or frozen PBMC, whole RNA was taken unsorted for sequencing. TCRdb redid the calling of the 5' RACE reads with MiXCR, one entry per CDR3 protein. Of some 11,000 distinct CDR3 sequences in the sample, approximately 3.7% are singletons; the top ten hold around 50%. Ten or more counts support this clonotype. CDR1 and CDR2 from the germline V gene are DFQATT and SNEGSKA (reference sequence). This CDR3 spans 13 amino acids. The junction had 7 bases not matched to a gene; V was cut back by 6 bases and J by 5 bases.

This clonotype was sampled from a female donor with early-stage non-small cell lung cancer. Specimen: PBMCs, collected at surgery. V gene TRBV20-1 combines with J gene TRBJ2-3; 8 bases agree with TRBD2. This CDR3 reads CSAGGLAGDTQYF. In DNA, the CDR3 is TGCAGTGCCGGCGGGCTAGCGGGAGATACGCAGTATTTT.